The 12 T cell receptor beta chains given below trace back to one sample, sequenced in a study of T cells in localized non-small cell lung cancer. Profiling relied on immunoSEQ multiplex PCR, and the TCRdb table lists in-frame clones only, not all of them. The data hold tens of thousands of clones, with under 90% observed a single time. Specimen: peripheral blood, collected before any cancer treatment. Receptor source: a male donor at least 60 years old with stage III lung adenocarcinoma.

The chain employs TRBV5-5 and TRBJ1-2; perhaps TRBD1 as D (6 bases). This CDR3 region has 15 residues. Trimming removed 2 bases from V and 3 bases from J, with 14 bases in between. Germline-derived CDR1 and CDR2 are SGHKS and YYEKEE (reference sequence). CDR3 sequence: CASSFWAGVDYGYTF. The CDR3 DNA reads TGTGCCAGCAGCTTTTGGGCAGGGGTAGACTATGGCTACACCTTC. Together with reference TRBV5-5 and TRBJ1-2, the CDR3 gives the full variable domain: DAGVTQSPTHLIKTRGQQVTLRCSPISGHKSVSWYQQVLGQGPQFIFQYYEKEERGRGNFPDRFSARQFPNYSSELNVNALLLGDSALYLCASSFWAGVDYGYTFGSGTRLTVV.

The rearrangement uses TRBV25-1 and TRBJ2-2; 8 bases are a match to TRBD1. Germline V CDR1 and CDR2: MGHDK, SYGVNS. The CDR3 loop spans 14 amino acids. V was clipped by 5 bases and J by 4 bases; unmatched bases: 3. The CDR3 spells CASSWTGSTGELFF. The CDR3 nucleotides are TGTGCCAGCAGTTGGACAGGGAGCACCGGGGAGCTGTTTTTT.

The rearrangement links TRBV5-6 to TRBJ2-7; 9 positions agree with TRBD1. The CDR3 has 15 amino acids. Germline loops: CDR1 SGHDT, CDR2 YYEEEE. J lost 7 bases, V lost 4 bases, and 12 bases had no gene match. Here the CDR3 reads CASSELTLQGAEQYF. CDR3 nucleotides: TGTGCCAGCAGCGAACTTACCTTACAGGGGGCAGAGCAGTACTTC.

The chain couples TRBV6-1 to TRBJ1-2; D is ambiguous. Germline CDR1 and CDR2: MNHNS and SASEGT. The CDR3 runs to 15 residues. Trimming removed 3 bases from V and 2 bases from J, with 13 bases in between. As DNA, the CDR3 is TGTGCCAGCAGTGAGGAAGTAAACAGAAACTATGGCTACACCTTC. Translating it yields CASSEEVNRNYGYTF.

This chain uses TRBV6-1 with TRBJ2-2; D is ambiguous. V was cut by 6 bases and J by 2 bases, with 4 bases left in between. Germline V lookup: CDR1 MNHNS, CDR2 SASEGT. The CDR3 covers 12 residues. The CDR3 is CASSPNTGELFF. In DNA, the CDR3 is TGTGCCAGCAGCCCAAACACCGGGGAGCTGTTTTTT.

The chain uses TRBV2 and TRBJ1-6; no clear D. V lost 5 bases to trimming and J lost 0 bases, with 8 bases between them. Per germline, CDR1 SNHLY and CDR2 FYNNEI. The CDR3 is made up of 15 amino acids. The CDR3 bases are TGTGCCAGCAGTATCGAGAACTCCTATAATTCACCCCTCCACTTT. It is translated as CASSIENSYNSPLHF.

The V call is TRBV27, the J call TRBJ2-1; D may be TRBD1 (5 bases). CDR1 MNHEY and CDR2 SMNVEV come from the germline V gene (reference sequence). The CDR3 has 15 residues. Trimming took 3 bases from V and 7 from J, leaving 16 bases between them. The CDR3, as DNA: TGTGCCAGCAGTTTGGGGCAGGTCGCCTTGAATGAGCAGTTCTTC. As protein: CASSLGQVALNEQFF.

The chain has TRBV2 and TRBJ2-3; 10 bases agree with TRBD2. Germline values: CDR1 SNHLY, CDR2 FYNNEI. Trimming removed 6 bases from V and 3 bases from J; junction bases left unmatched: 6. The length of the CDR3 is 15 residues. The DNA for the CDR3 is TGTGCCAGCAGGAAGACTAGCGGGCCAACAGATACGCAGTATTTT. It is translated as CASRKTSGPTDTQYF.

The chain carries TRBV7-9 and TRBJ2-7; 8 positions match TRBD2. Trimming cost V 5 bases and J 0 bases; bases outside gene matches: 15. Germline lookup yields CDR1 SEHNR and CDR2 FQNEAQ (reference sequence). The CDR3 has 18 amino acids. CDR3 in amino acids: CASSPVRTERGNSYEQYF. In DNA form, the CDR3 reads TGTGCCAGCAGCCCAGTAAGGACCGAGCGGGGGAACTCCTACGAGCAGTACTTC.

The V gene is TRBV19, the J gene TRBJ2-7; D perhaps matches TRBD1 (5 bases). The CDR3 is made up of 17 amino acids. V lost 3 bases, J lost 0 bases, and 18 bases lay in between. CDR1 LNHDA and CDR2 SQIVND come from the germline V gene (reference sequence). The CDR3 here is CASSIGRQSASSYEQYF. DNA for the CDR3: TGTGCCAGTAGTATCGGCCGACAGAGCGCTAGCTCCTACGAGCAGTACTTC.

This chain joins TRBV15 and TRBJ1-2; possible D gene TRBD1, 5 bases. Germline lookup yields CDR1 LNHNV and CDR2 YYDKDF (reference sequence). Trimming left V 0 bases short and J 2 bases short, with 10 bases between. The length of the CDR3 is 15 residues. The CDR3 reads CATSRDLAGNYGYTF. The CDR3 coding sequence is TGTGCCACCAGCAGAGATTTAGCAGGGAACTATGGCTACACCTTC.

In regard to this clone: At one end, the junction sequence differs from germline, possibly due to a read error. This sequence joins TRBV28 and TRBJ2-5; D is possibly TRBD2 (5 bases). The V gene's germline CDR1 is MDHEN and CDR2 SYDVKM. This CDR3 is built from 15 residues. The CDR3 here is CATSYSRGPGETQYF. CDR3 DNA: TGTGCCACCAGTTACTCACGCGGTCCGGGGGAGACCCAGTACTTC.